This TCR beta chain was identified in a study of blood T cell repertoires in COVID-19. Sequencing used immunoSEQ multiplex PCR; TCRdb keeps in-frame clones, though not all of them. The data contain around 100,000 clones, around 84% of them singletons. Germline values: CDR1 SGHDN, CDR2 FVKESK. The CDR3 sequence is 14 residues long. V shed 1 base and J shed 7 bases, with 13 bases lying between them. Sequenced material: peripheral blood. The chain links TRBV14 to TRBJ1-2, with D possibly being TRBD1 (6 bases). The TCR sequence derives from a man in his forties with acute or convalescent COVID-19. The CDR3, as DNA: TGTGCCAGCAGCCAAGCCGTAAGGGGGAGTGGCTACACCTTC. As protein: CASSQAVRGSGYTF.